This TCR beta chain was sequenced during a study of blood T cell repertoires in COVID-19. Study-wide context: Acute and convalescent COVID-19 specimens originated in the United States, Italy and Spain. T cells, B-cell-depleted T cells, or PBMCs supplied cDNA or gDNA.

One Seattle source followed patients from active infection through their disease course. Authors' processing steps: The assay estimated nucleated cells by amplifying reference gene primers. TCRdb's copy holds only in-frame clones and misses some; the assay was immunoSEQ multiplex PCR. That table supplies the V and J calls and clone size; D and trimming were determined from the DNA. The sample holds about 480,000 clones, about 89% seen once. The germline gives CDR1 LNHDA, CDR2 SQIVND (reference sequence). The CDR3 covers 15 residues. V lost 7 bases, J lost 2 bases, and 15 bases lay in between. J is TRBJ1-3 and V is TRBV19; no clear D gene. This receptor was taken from a woman aged 45-65 years with COVID-19, enrolled during active disease. The specimen sequenced was peripheral blood. The CDR3 is CASTNYEVPGNTIYF. DNA of the CDR3: TGTGCCAGTACAAATTACGAGGTACCTGGAAACACCATATATTTT.